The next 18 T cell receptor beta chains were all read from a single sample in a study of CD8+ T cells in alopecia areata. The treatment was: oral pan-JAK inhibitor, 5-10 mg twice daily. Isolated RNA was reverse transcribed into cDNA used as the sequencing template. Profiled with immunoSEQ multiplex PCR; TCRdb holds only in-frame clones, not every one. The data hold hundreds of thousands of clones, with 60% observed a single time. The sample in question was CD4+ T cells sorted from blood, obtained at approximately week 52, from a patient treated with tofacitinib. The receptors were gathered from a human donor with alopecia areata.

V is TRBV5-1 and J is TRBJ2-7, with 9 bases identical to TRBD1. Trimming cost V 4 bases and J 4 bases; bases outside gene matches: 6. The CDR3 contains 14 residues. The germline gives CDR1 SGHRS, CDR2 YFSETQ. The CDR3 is CASSPGTGRYEQYF. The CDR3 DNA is TGCGCCAGCAGCCCGGGGACAGGGCGGTACGAGCAGTACTTC.

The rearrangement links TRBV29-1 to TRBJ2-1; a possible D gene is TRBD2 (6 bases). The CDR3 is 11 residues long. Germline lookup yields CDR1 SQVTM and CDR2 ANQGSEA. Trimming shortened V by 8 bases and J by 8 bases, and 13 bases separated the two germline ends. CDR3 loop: CSLRPGDEQFF. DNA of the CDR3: TGCAGCCTCCGCCCGGGGGATGAGCAGTTCTTC.

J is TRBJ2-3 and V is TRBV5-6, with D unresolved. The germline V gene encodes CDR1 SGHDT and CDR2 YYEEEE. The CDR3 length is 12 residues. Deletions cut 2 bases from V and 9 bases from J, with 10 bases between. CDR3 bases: TGTGCCAGCAGCTTCCGGCCCCAGACGCAGTATTTT. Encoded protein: CASSFRPQTQYF.

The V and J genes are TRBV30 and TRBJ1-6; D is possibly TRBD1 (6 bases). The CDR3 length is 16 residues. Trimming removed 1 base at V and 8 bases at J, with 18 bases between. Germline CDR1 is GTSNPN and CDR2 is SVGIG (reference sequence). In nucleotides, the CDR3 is TGTGCCTGGAGTGCCCGTTTACGACAGGCTTATTCACCCCTCCACTTT. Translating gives CAWSARLRQAYSPLHF.

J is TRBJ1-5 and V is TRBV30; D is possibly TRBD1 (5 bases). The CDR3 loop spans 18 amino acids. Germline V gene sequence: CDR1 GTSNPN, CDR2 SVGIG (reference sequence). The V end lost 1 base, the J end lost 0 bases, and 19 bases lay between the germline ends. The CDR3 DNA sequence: TGTGCCTGGAGTGACGGGCCAGGGAGGACTTATAGCAATCAGCCCCAGCATTTT. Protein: CAWSDGPGRTYSNQPQHF.

The CDR3 protein is CSVVSRQGYGYTF. The DNA of the CDR3 is TGCAGCGTTGTATCTCGACAGGGGTATGGCTACACCTTC. The chain carries TRBV29-1 and TRBJ1-2, with TRBD1 matching 8 bases. The trim removed 4 bases at V and 5 bases at J, leaving 6 bases unmatched. Germline V gene data show CDR1 as SQVTM and CDR2 as ANQGSEA. The CDR3 is made up of 13 amino acids. Complete variable domain (other parts from reference TRBV29-1 and TRBJ1-2): SAVISQKPSRDICQRGTSLTIQCQVDSQVTMMFWYRQQPGQSLTLIATANQGSEATYESGFVIDKFPISRPNLTFSTLTVSNMSPEDSSIYLCSVVSRQGYGYTFGSGTRLTVV.

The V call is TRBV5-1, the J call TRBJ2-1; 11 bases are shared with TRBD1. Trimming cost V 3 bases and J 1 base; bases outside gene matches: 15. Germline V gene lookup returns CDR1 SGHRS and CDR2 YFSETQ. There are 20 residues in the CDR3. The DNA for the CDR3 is TGCGCCAGCAGCTGGCGGGACAGGGGGAGATTCGAGGGATCCTACAATGAGCAGTTCTTC. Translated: CASSWRDRGRFEGSYNEQFF.

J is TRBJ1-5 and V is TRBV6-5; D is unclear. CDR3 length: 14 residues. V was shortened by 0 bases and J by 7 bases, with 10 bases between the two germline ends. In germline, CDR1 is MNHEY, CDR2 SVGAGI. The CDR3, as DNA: TGTGCCAGCAGTTACTCTGCAGGAACGCAGCCCCAGCATTTT. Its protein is CASSYSAGTQPQHF.

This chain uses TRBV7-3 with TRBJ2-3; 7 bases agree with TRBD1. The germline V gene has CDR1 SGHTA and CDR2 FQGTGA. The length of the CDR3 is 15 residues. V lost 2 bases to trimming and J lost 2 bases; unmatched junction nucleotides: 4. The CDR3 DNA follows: TGTGCCAGCAGCTTATCGACAGGGTTCACAGATACGCAGTATTTT. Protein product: CASSLSTGFTDTQYF. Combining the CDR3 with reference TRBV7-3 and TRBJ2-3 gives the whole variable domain GAGVSQTPSNKVTEKGKYVELRCDPISGHTALYWYRQSLGQGPEFLIYFQGTGAADDSGLPNDRFFAVRPEGSVSTLKIQRTERGDSAVYLCASSLSTGFTDTQYFGPGTRLTVL.

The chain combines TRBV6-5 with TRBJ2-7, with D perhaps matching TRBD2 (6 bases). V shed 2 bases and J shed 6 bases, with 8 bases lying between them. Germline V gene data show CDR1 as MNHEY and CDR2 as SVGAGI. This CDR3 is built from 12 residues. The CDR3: CASSYHGGEQYF. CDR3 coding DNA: TGTGCCAGCAGTTACCACGGGGGCGAGCAGTACTTC.

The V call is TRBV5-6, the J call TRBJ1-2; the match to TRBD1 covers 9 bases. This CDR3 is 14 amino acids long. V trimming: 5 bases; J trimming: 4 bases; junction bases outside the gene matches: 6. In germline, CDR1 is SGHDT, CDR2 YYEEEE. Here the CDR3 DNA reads TGTGCCAGCAGAGGGACAGGGTCTTTCTATGGCTACACCTTC. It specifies CASRGTGSFYGYTF.

CDR3 sequence (DNA): TGTGCCAGCAGCTCGACAGGGAAGGCCTTTCAGCCCCAGCATTTT. Translation gives CASSSTGKAFQPQHF. The chain is built from TRBV27 and TRBJ1-5; 7 bases are a match to TRBD1. The V gene's germline CDR1 is MNHEY and CDR2 SMNVEV (reference sequence). The V gene end was trimmed by 6 bases and the J gene end by 6 bases; junction bases not matched to a gene: 11. This CDR3 spans 15 amino acids.

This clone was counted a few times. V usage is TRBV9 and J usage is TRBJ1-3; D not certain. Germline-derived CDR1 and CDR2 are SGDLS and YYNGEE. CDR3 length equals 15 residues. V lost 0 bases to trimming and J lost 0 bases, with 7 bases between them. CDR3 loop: CASSVEGSSGNTIYF. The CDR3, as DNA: TGTGCCAGCAGCGTAGAAGGGTCCTCTGGAAACACCATATATTTT.

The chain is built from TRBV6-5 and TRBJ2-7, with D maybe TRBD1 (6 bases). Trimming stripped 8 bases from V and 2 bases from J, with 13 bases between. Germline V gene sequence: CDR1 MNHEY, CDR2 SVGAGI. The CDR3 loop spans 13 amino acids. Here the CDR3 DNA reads TGTGCCAGCCGTAACAGGGACCCCTACGAGCAGTACTTC. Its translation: CASRNRDPYEQYF.

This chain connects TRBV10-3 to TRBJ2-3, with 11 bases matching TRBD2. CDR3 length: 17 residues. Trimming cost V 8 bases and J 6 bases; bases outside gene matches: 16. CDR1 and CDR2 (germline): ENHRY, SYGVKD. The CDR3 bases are TGTGCCATCGGACGAGGGACTAGCGGACTGGAAGGGGATACGCAGTATTTT. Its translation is CAIGRGTSGLEGDTQYF.

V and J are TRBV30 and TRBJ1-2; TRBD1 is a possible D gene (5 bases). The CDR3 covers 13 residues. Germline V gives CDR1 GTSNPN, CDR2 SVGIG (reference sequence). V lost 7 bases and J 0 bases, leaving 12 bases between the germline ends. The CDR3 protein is CASPGRTNYGYTF. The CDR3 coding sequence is TGTGCCTCGCCGGGACGGACTAACTATGGCTACACCTTC.

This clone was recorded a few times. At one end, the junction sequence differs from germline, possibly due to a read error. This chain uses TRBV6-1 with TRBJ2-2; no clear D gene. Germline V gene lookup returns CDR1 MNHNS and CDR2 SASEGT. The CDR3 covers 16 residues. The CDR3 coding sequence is TGTGCCATCAGTGAGTCGACGGCCGTCAACACCGGGGAGCTGTTTTTT. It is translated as CAISESTAVNTGELFF.

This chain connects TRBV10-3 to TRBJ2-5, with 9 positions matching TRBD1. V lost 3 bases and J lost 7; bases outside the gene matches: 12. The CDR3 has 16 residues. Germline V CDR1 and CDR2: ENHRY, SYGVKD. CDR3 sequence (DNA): TGTGCCATCAGTGACATTTCGGACAGGGGTTCTGGGACCCAGTACTTC. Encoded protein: CAISDISDRGSGTQYF.